The 12 T cell receptor beta chains listed next were all sequenced from one sample in a study of cytomegalovirus exposure and HLA in healthy donors (TCRdb year 2017). Library prep was done by the immunoSEQ multiplex PCR assay. A mixture of 60 forward primers for TCR Vbeta segments and 13 reverse primers for TCR Jbeta segments was used in the multiplex PCR. TCRdb holds this immuneACCESS table with in-frame rearrangements only. Some clones are missing; in checked studies, unresolved V genes explain under half, and the rest has no known cause. The sample profile shows 95,000 to 150,000 clones; around four fifths of them were found once. Together, the top ten hold about a tenth of the sample. The material sequenced was PBMCs. The receptors originated from a man aged 25-40 years in good health and CMV-seropositive.

This clone occurred once. The chain couples TRBV10-1 to TRBJ2-2; a weak D match, TRBD2 (5 bases). Looked up from germline, CDR1 is WNHNN and CDR2 is SYGVQD (reference sequence). Trimming stripped 5 bases from V and 3 bases from J, with 16 bases between. The CDR3 length is 16 residues. In DNA form, the CDR3 reads TGCGCCAGCAGTACCCAAGGGATGGAGGACACCGGGGAGCTGTTTTTT. Protein product: CASSTQGMEDTGELFF.

The chain is built from TRBV9 and TRBJ1-1; 10 bases map to TRBD1. Germline V CDR1 and CDR2: SGDLS, YYNGEE. The CDR3 sequence is 15 residues long. Trimming took 0 bases from V and 6 from J; bases not matched to a gene: 5. The CDR3, as DNA: TGTGCCAGCAGCGTAGATCTCGGGACAGGGGCTGAAGCTTTCTTT. This translates into CASSVDLGTGAEAFF.

The CDR3 sequence: CAWSTTGRETQYF. DNA for the CDR3: TGTGCCTGGAGTACGACAGGGCGAGAGACCCAGTACTTC. This chain uses TRBV30 with TRBJ2-5, with 7 bases identical to TRBD1. This CDR3 is 13 amino acids long. After removal of 2 bases from V and 4 bases from J, the junction contained 4 bases not matched to a gene. The germline V gene encodes CDR1 GTSNPN and CDR2 SVGIG (reference sequence).

The CDR3 loop is CASSYSTEYYGYTF. The CDR3 bases are TGTGCCAGCAGTTACTCTACAGAGTACTATGGCTACACCTTC. The rearrangement uses TRBV6-6 and TRBJ1-2; D gene ambiguous. The CDR3 totals 14 residues. Germline V CDR1 and CDR2: MNHNY, SVGAGI (reference sequence). Trimming cost V 0 bases and J 3 bases, with 8 bases left between them.

This chain uses TRBV4-2 with TRBJ2-2, with 11 bases identical to TRBD2. V lost 4 bases and J lost 1; bases outside the gene matches: 2. The CDR3 has 16 residues. In germline, CDR1 is LGHNA, CDR2 YNFKEQ. The CDR3 sequence is CASSPGTSGNTGELFF. CDR3 sequence (DNA): TGTGCCAGCAGCCCCGGGACTAGCGGGAACACCGGGGAGCTGTTTTTT.

The chain is built from TRBV29-1 and TRBJ2-7, with D maybe TRBD2 (6 bases). Germline V CDR1 and CDR2: SQVTM, ANQGSEA. This CDR3 comprises 14 residues. V shed 4 bases and J shed 0 bases, with 13 bases lying between them. The CDR3 DNA follows: TGCAGCGTTGCTCCACCCGGGGGCTCCTACGAGCAGTACTTC. Translated, it gives CSVAPPGGSYEQYF.

This clone showed up just a few times. The rearrangement links TRBV27 to TRBJ2-1; 9 positions match TRBD2. This CDR3 region has 15 residues. With 5 bases clipped from V and 8 bases from J, the junction kept 10 bases outside the gene matches. The germline CDR1 and CDR2 sequences are MNHEY and SMNVEV (reference sequence). The CDR3 DNA is TGTGCCAGCAGTATCGGCGGGAGGGAGTCGCATGAGCAGTTCTTC. This translates into CASSIGGRESHEQFF.

The CDR3 nucleotides read TGTGCCACCAGCAGAGATAGCTACGAGCAGTACTTC. Protein product: CATSRDSYEQYF. V is TRBV15 and J is TRBJ2-7; D unresolved. The V end lost 0 bases, the J end lost 3 bases, and 3 bases lay between the germline ends. The CDR3 has 12 amino acids. Germline CDR1 and CDR2: LNHNV and YYDKDF (reference sequence).

V usage is TRBV30 and J usage is TRBJ1-1; weak D call: TRBD1 (5 bases). The CDR3 runs to 11 residues. Trimming stripped 0 bases from V and 6 bases from J, with 5 bases between. The germline V gene has CDR1 GTSNPN and CDR2 SVGIG (reference sequence). The CDR3 loop is CAWSVQAEAFF. In nucleotides, the CDR3 is TGTGCCTGGAGTGTACAGGCTGAAGCTTTCTTT. Filled out from reference TRBV30 and TRBJ1-1, the complete variable domain reads SQTIHQWPATLVQPVGSPLSLECTVEGTSNPNLYWYRQAAGRGLQLLFYSVGIGQISSEVPQNLSASRPQDRQFILSSKKLLLSDSGFYLCAWSVQAEAFFGQGTRLTVV.

The chain has TRBV4-3 and TRBJ1-3; D ambiguous. The V gene's germline CDR1 is LGHNA and CDR2 YSLEER. This CDR3 region has 17 residues. V lost 1 base, J lost 0 bases, and 13 bases lay in between. For the CDR3, the DNA is TGCGCCAGCAGCCAAGTGGCCGCCCGGAGCTCTGGAAACACCATATATTTT. Amino acids: CASSQVAARSSGNTIYF.

CDR3 residues: CAISSGRRGGELFF. In DNA, the CDR3 is TGTGCCATCAGTAGCGGGAGGCGTGGCGGGGAGCTGTTTTTT. The rearrangement links TRBV10-3 to TRBJ2-2; 9 nucleotides line up with TRBD2. The length of the CDR3 is 14 residues. Germline CDR1 reads ENHRY; CDR2 reads SYGVKD. V shed 5 bases, J shed 7 bases, and the junction held 5 bases outside the gene matches.

The table lists this clone with a few counts. CDR3 amino acids: CATSRDRSAANTGELFF. The CDR3, as DNA: TGTGCCACCAGCAGAGATCGATCGGCGGCTAACACCGGGGAGCTGTTTTTT. The chain combines TRBV15 with TRBJ2-2; no clear D gene. V lost 0 bases, J lost 2 bases, and 13 bases lay in between. Germline loops: CDR1 LNHNV, CDR2 YYDKDF (reference sequence). The CDR3 sequence is 17 residues long.